This T cell receptor beta chain was sequenced for a study of T-cell memory formation after mild COVID-19. Constant-segment primers served in 5'RACE that generated TCR alpha and TCR beta cDNA libraries bearing sample barcodes and UMIs. TCRdb used MiXCR to reprocess the 5' RACE reads, holding one entry per CDR3 protein. The sample consists of approximately 430,000 distinct CDR3 sequences, 20% to 30% of them appearing once. Germline values: CDR1 PRHDT, CDR2 FYEKMQ (reference sequence). Trimming took 5 bases from V and 5 from J, leaving 15 bases between them. The CDR3 runs 14 residues. This clonotype has more than one count but fewer than ten. No antigen is known for it. Findings and caveats of the study: Among CD4+ contracting clones, most were CM and EM, and CD8+ ones EMRA. The authors did not confirm SARS-CoV-2 specificity of second-wave clones peaking day 37. The appearance of some responding clones in pre-infection memory suggested that cross-reactive memory joined.

This chain connects TRBV13 to TRBJ2-5; D assignment may be TRBD1 or TRBD2 (5 bases each). The sequence came from an adult woman who had mild COVID-19 (a few samples of this study predate the infection). Cell type and time point are not known. Sequenced material: PBMCs or a T cell subset sorted from them (not recorded which). The CDR3 loop is CASSLSGPGETQYF. CDR3 nucleotides: TGTGCCAGCAGCCTGTCGGGACCCGGTGAGACCCAGTACTTC.